This T cell receptor (beta chain) was recovered during a study of T cell repertoires in cytomegalovirus infection. Broader study findings: There were HLA-C-restricted CMV-specific TCR beta clonotypes dominating the ex vivo response.

About this clonotype itself: Antigen unknown.

This CDR3 contains 17 residues. J was trimmed by 5 bases and V by 3 bases; bases with no gene match: 14. CDR1 is SGHTA and CDR2 is FQGNSA in the germline V gene. TCRdb reprocessed the reads via MiXCR and lists one record per CDR3 protein. Of some 150,000 distinct CDR3 sequences listed, more than 25% are singletons. The V gene is TRBV7-2, the J gene TRBJ2-7; TRBD2 matches 9 bases. The origin of this receptor is a human donor in good health (CMV status not recorded). Some clones in this sample may be carry-over from other donors' samples. The sequenced sample was CD8+ T cells from cultured PBMCs, obtained from culture after CMV antigen stimulation. CDR3 sequence reads: CASSLGPPGGGADEQYF. CDR3 in DNA: TGTGCCAGCAGCTTGGGGCCCCCTGGCGGGGGGGCCGACGAGCAGTACTTC. The variable domain in full, completed from reference TRBV7-2 and TRBJ2-7, reads GAGVSQSPSNKVTEKGKDVELRCDPISGHTALYWYRQSLGQGLEFLIYFQGNSAPDKSGLPSDRFSAERTGGSVSTLTIQRTQQEDSAVYLCASSLGPPGGGADEQYFGPGTRLTVT.